This entry concerns a single TCR beta chain. Repertoires were generated with immunoSEQ multiplex PCR, while TCRdb's copy carries only in-frame clones and drops some. The repertoire holds roughly 70,000 clones, with approximately 92% as singletons. This sample was taken from a study of T cell changes during pregnancy in multiple sclerosis. The source is a female donor in good health, enrolled as a control in a pregnancy study. This sample comprised peripheral blood, obtained in the third trimester of pregnancy.

CDR3 coding DNA: TGTGCCAGCAGCCAAGTTTTTCGGGGGTTTTACGAGCAGTACTTC. Translated: CASSQVFRGFYEQYF. This sequence joins TRBV5-4 and TRBJ2-7; weak D call: TRBD2 (6 bases). The V gene's germline CDR1 is SGHNT and CDR2 YYREEE (reference sequence). V lost 4 bases and J lost 4, with 18 bases in between. The CDR3 is made up of 15 amino acids.